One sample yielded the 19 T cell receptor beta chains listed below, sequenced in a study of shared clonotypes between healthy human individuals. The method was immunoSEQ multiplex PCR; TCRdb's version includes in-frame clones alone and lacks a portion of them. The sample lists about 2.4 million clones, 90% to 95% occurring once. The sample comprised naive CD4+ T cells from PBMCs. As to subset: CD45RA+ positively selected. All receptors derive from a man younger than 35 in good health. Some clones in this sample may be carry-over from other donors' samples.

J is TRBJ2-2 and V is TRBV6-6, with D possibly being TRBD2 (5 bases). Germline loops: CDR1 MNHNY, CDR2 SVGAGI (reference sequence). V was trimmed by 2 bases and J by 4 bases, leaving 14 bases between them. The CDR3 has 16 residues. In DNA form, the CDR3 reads TGTGCCAGCAGTTACGGTAGCCAGCGGCCCACCGGGGAGCTGTTTTTT. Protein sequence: CASSYGSQRPTGELFF.

CDR3: CSVEESRAFF. In DNA form, the CDR3 reads TGCAGCGTTGAAGAAAGTCGGGCTTTCTTT. The chain recombines TRBV29-1 with TRBJ1-1; D remains unclear. This CDR3 has 10 residues. CDR1 SQVTM and CDR2 ANQGSEA come from the germline V gene. V was cut by 0 bases and J by 11 bases, with 7 bases left in between.

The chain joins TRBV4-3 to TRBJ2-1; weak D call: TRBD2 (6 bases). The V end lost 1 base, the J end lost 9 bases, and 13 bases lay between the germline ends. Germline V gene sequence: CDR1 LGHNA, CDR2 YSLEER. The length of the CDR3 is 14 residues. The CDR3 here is CASSQVVGGLEQFF. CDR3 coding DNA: TGCGCCAGCAGCCAAGTCGTGGGAGGTCTTGAGCAGTTCTTC.

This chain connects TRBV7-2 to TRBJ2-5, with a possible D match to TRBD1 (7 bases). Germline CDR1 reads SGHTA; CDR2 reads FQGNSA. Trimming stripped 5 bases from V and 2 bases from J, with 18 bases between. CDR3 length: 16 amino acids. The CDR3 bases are TGTGCCAGCAGCCAACGGGGGCGCAGGGGGCAAGAGACCCAGTACTTC. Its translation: CASSQRGRRGQETQYF.

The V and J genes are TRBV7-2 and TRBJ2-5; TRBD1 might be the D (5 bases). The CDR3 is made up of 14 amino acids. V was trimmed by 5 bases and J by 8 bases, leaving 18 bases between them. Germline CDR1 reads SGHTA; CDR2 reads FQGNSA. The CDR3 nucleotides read TGTGCCAGCAGCCCCGCCAGGGCGGAAGGTACCCAGTACTTC. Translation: CASSPARAEGTQYF.

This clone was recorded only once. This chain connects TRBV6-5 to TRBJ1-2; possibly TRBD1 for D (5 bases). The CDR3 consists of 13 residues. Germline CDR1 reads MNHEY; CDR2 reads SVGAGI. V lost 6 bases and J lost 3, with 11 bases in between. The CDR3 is CASRQQVYYGYTF. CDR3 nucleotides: TGTGCCAGCAGACAACAGGTTTACTATGGCTACACCTTC.

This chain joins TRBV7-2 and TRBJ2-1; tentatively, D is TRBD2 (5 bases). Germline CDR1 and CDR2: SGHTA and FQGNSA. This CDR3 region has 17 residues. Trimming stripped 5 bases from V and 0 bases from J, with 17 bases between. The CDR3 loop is CASSPREAAHSYNEQFF. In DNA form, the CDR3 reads TGTGCCAGCAGCCCTAGGGAAGCGGCCCACTCCTACAATGAGCAGTTCTTC.

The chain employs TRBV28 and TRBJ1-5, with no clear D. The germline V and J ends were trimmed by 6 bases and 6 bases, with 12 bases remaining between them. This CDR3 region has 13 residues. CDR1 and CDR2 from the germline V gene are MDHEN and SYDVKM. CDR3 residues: CASSLRFGQPQHF. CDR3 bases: TGTGCCAGCAGCCTCAGGTTCGGTCAGCCCCAGCATTTT.

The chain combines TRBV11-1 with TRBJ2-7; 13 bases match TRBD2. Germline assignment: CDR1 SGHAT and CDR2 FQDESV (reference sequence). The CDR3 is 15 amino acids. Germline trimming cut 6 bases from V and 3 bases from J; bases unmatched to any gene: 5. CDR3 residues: CASREGLAGFYEQYF. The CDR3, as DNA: TGTGCCAGCAGAGAGGGACTAGCGGGATTCTACGAGCAGTACTTC.

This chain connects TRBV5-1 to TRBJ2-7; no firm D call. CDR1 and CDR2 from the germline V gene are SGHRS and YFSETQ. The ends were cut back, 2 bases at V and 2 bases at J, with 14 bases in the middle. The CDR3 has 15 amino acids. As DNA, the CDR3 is TGCGCCAGCAGCTTAATTCCAGACCTTCCCTACGAGCAGTACTTC. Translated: CASSLIPDLPYEQYF.

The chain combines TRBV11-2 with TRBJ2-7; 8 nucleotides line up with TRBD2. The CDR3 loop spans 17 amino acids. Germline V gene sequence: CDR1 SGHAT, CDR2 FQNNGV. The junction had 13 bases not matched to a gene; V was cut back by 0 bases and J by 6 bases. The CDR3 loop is CASSLEGAGGPQGEQYF. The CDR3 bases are TGTGCCAGCAGCTTAGAGGGTGCGGGGGGCCCCCAAGGCGAGCAGTACTTC.

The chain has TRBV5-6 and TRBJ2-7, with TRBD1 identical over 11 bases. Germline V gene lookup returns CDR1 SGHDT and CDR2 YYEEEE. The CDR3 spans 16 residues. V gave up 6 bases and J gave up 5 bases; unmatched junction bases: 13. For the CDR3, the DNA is TGTGCCAGCAAATTCTCCGGGACAGGGGGGATGGACGAGCAGTACTTC. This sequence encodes CASKFSGTGGMDEQYF.

CDR3 sequence: CASSTGPNYGYTF. The CDR3 DNA follows: TGTGCCAGCAGCACGGGCCCAAACTATGGCTACACCTTC. This sequence joins TRBV5-4 and TRBJ1-2, with D hard to call. The germline V gene encodes CDR1 SGHNT and CDR2 YYREEE (reference sequence). The CDR3 is 13 amino acids. V was pared by 4 bases and J by 2 bases, with 9 bases between.

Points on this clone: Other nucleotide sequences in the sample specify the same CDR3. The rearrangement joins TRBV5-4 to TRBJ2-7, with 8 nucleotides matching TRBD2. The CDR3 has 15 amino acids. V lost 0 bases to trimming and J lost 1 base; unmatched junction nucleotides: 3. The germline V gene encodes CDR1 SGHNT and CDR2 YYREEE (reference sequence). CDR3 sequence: CASSLGASGSYEQYF. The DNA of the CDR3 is TGTGCCAGCAGCTTGGGGGCTAGCGGGTCCTACGAGCAGTACTTC.

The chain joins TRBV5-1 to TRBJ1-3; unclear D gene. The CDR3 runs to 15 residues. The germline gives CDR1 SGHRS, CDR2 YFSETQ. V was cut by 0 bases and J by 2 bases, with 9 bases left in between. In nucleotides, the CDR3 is TGCGCCAGCAGCTTGGAGAGTAGGGCTGGAAACACCATATATTTT. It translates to CASSLESRAGNTIYF.

DNA for the CDR3: TGTGCCAGCAGCTTGGGTGGGGGGGTCCCCACAGATACGCAGTATTTT. Translating gives CASSLGGGVPTDTQYF. This chain uses TRBV5-6 with TRBJ2-3, with 7 bases that match TRBD2. With 0 bases clipped from V and 2 bases from J, the junction kept 6 bases outside the gene matches. Germline V gene data show CDR1 as SGHDT and CDR2 as YYEEEE. This CDR3 region has 16 residues.

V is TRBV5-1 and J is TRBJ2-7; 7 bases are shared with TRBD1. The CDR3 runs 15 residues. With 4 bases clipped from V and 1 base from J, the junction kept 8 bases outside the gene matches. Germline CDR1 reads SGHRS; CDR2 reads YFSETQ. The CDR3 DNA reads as TGCGCCAGCAGCCTAAACCCGGGACAGTCCTACGAGCAGTACTTC. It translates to CASSLNPGQSYEQYF.

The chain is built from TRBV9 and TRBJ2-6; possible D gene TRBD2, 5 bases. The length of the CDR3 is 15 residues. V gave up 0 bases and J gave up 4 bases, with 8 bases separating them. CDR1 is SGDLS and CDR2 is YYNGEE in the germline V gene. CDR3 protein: CASSVGDYGANVLTF. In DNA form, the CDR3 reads TGTGCCAGCAGCGTAGGCGACTACGGGGCCAACGTCCTGACTTTC.

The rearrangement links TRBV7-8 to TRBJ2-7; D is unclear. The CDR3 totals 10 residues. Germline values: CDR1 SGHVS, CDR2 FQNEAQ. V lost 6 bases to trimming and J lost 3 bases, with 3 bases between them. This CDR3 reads CASRGYEQYF. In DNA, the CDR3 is TGTGCCAGCAGGGGCTACGAGCAGTACTTC.